This T cell receptor beta chain emerged from a study of T cell responses to AZD1222 COVID-19 vaccine. Remarks on this clone: The target antigen is unknown.

The CDR3 consists of 15 residues. Germline V lookup: CDR1 LGHNA, CDR2 YNFKEQ. Between the trimmed V and J ends, which lost 2 bases and 0 bases, there was a span of 7 bases. General study points: Baseline testing showed seropositivity in only six AZD1222 recipients. The study found vaccine-associated CD4 TCRs spanning spike, dominant at 160-218 and 743-854. Among the donors, most were white British and more were female, and clonal diversity was possibly underestimated.

The method was immunoSEQ multiplex PCR; TCRdb's version includes in-frame clones alone and lacks a portion of them. In the table there are fewer than 120,000 clones, 80% to 95% of which are singletons. J is TRBJ1-4 and V is TRBV4-2; no firm D call. The specimen comprised peripheral blood, sampled 28 days after the second AZD1222 dose. This clonotype was sampled from an adult who received the AZD1222 COVID-19 vaccine. The CDR3 sequence: CASSQHYATNEKLFF. The DNA of the CDR3 is TGTGCCAGCAGCCAACACTATGCAACTAATGAAAAACTGTTTTTT.